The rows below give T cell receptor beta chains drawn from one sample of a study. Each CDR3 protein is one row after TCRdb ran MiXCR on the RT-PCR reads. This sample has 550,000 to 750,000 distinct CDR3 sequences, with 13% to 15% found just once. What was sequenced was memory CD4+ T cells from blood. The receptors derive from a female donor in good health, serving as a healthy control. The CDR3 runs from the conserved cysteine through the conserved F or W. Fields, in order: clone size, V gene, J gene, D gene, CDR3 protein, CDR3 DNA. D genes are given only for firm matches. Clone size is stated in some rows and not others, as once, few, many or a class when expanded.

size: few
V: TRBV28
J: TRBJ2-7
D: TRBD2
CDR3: CASSQGFGAGKNF
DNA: TGTGCCAGCAGCCAAGGTTTTGGAGCGGGAAAGAACTTC

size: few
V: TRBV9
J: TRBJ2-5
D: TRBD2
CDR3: CASSPSLAGDIQETQYF
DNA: TGTGCCAGCAGCCCCAGCCTCGCGGGAGATATCCAAGAGACCCAGTACTTC

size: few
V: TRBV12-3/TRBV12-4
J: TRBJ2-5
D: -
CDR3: CASSFGLAKETQYF
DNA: TGTGCCAGCAGTTTCGGGCTAGCGAAGGAGACCCAGTACTTC

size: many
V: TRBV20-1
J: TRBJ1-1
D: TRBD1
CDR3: CGSPGGRNTEAFF
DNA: TGCGGGAGCCCAGGGGGCCGGAACACTGAAGCTTTCTTT

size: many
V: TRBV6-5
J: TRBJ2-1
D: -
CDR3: CASSYGQNNEQFF
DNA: TGTGCCAGCAGTTATGGCCAAAACAATGAGCAGTTCTTC

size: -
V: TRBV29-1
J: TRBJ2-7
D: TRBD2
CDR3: CSAFTLAGPSYEQYF
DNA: TGCAGCGCTTTTACCTTAGCGGGGCCCTCCTACGAGCAGTACTTC

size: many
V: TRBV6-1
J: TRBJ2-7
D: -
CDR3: CASSEAAFQGYEQYF
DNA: TGTGCCAGCAGTGAAGCCGCTTTCCAGGGCTACGAGCAGTACTTC

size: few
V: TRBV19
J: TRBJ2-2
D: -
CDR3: CASSIPFGGANTGELFF
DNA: TGTGCCAGTAGTATACCGTTCGGGGGAGCGAACACCGGGGAGCTGTTTTTT

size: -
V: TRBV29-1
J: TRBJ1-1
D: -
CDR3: CSVDRTGGDTEAFF
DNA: TGCAGCGTTGACCGAACAGGTGGGGACACTGAAGCTTTCTTT

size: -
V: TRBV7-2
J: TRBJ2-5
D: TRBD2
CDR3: CASSRLAGAQETQYF
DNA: TGTGCCAGCAGCCGACTAGCGGGAGCCCAAGAGACCCAGTACTTC

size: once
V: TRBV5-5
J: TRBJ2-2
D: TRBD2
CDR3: CASSLGLASGELFF
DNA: TGTGCCAGCAGCTTGGGACTAGCGAGCGGGGAGCTGTTTTTT

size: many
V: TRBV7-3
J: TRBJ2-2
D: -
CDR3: CASSQGLGTGELFF
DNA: TGTGCCAGCAGCCAAGGGCTGGGCACCGGGGAGCTGTTTTTT

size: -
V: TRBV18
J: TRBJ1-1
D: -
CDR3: CASSPAAGDTEAFF
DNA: TGTGCCAGCTCACCGGCGGCAGGGGACACTGAAGCTTTCTTT

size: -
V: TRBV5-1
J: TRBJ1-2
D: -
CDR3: CASSLAGSNYGYTF
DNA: TGCGCCAGCAGCTTAGCCGGGTCGAACTATGGCTACACCTTC

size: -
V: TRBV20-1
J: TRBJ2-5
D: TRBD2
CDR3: CSAREVAGGMYF
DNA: TGCAGTGCTAGAGAGGTAGCGGGGGGAATGTACTTC

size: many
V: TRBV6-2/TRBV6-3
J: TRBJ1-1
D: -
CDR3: CASSKGQTEAFF
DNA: TGTGCCAGCAGTAAAGGACAGACTGAAGCTTTCTTT

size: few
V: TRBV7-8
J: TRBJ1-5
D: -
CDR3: CASSEGDKYQPQHF
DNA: TGTGCCAGCAGCGAGGGGGACAAATATCAGCCCCAGCATTTT

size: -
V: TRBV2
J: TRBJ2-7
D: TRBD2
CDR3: CASSEGGLAPGEQYF
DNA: TGTGCCAGCAGTGAAGGAGGACTAGCTCCCGGAGAGCAGTACTTC

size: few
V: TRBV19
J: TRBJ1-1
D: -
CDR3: CASNPLGRGDTEAFF
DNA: TGTGCCAGTAACCCCCTTGGACGCGGCGACACTGAAGCTTTCTTT

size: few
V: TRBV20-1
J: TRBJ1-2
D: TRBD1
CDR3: CSASPRDRGDGYTF
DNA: TGCAGTGCTTCTCCCCGGGACAGGGGCGATGGCTACACCTTC

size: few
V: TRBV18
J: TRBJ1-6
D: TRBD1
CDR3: CASSPPGTGRDSPLHF
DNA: TGTGCCAGCTCACCTCCCGGGACAGGGAGGGATTCACCCCTCCACTTT

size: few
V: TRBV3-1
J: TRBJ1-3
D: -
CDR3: CASWDTSNTGNTIYF
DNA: TGTGCCAGCTGGGACACATCTAACACTGGAAACACCATATATTTT

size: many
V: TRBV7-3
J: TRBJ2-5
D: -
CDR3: CASSLIPGPQETQYF
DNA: TGTGCCAGCAGCTTAATACCGGGCCCCCAAGAGACCCAGTACTTC

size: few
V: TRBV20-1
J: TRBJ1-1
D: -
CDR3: CSASWTLLTEAFF
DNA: TGCAGTGCTAGCTGGACGTTACTCACTGAAGCTTTCTTT

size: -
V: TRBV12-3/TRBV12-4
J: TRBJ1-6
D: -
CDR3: CASSFLQTNSPLHF
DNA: TGTGCCAGCAGTTTTTTGCAGACTAATTCACCCCTCCACTTT

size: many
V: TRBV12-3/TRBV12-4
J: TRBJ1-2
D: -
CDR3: CASSLQVSAYGYTF
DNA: TGTGCCAGCAGTTTGCAGGTTTCCGCCTATGGCTACACCTTC

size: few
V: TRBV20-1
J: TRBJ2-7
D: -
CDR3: CSAWRGIEQYF
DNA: TGCAGTGCTTGGAGGGGGATCGAGCAGTACTTC

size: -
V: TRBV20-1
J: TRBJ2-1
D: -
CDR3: CSASYLQRLYNEQFF
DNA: TGCAGTGCTAGCTACCTCCAGCGCCTATACAATGAGCAGTTCTTC

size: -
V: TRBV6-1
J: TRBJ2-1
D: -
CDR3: CASSEAGTYNEQFF
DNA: TGTGCCAGCAGTGAAGCGGGAACCTACAATGAGCAGTTCTTC

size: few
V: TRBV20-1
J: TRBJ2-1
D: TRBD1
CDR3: CSANYRGSYNEQFF
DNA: TGCAGTGCGAACTACAGGGGGTCCTACAATGAGCAGTTCTTC

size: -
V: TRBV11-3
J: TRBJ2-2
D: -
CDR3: CASSANRDTGELFF
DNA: TGTGCCAGCAGCGCTAACCGGGATACCGGGGAGCTGTTTTTT

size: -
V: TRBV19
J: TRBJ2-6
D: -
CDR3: CASSIGGRFTGANVLTF
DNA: TGTGCCAGTAGTATAGGGGGCAGGTTCACTGGGGCCAACGTCCTGACTTTC

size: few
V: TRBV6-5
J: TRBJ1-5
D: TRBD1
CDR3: CASSSVQGDNQPQHF
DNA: TGTGCCAGCAGTTCGGTCCAGGGGGACAATCAGCCCCAGCATTTT

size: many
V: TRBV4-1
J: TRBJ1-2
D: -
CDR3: CASSQGSSGATNYGYTF
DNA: TGCGCCAGCAGCCAAGGAAGCTCGGGAGCCACTAACTATGGCTACACCTTC

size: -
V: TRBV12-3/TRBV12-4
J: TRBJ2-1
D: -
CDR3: CASSFTGMDEQFF
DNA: TGTGCCAGCAGTTTTACAGGGATGGATGAGCAGTTCTTC

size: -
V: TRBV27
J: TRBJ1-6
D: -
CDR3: CASTPFSGMVNSPLHF
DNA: TGTGCCAGCACCCCTTTTTCGGGAATGGTTAATTCACCCCTCCACTTT

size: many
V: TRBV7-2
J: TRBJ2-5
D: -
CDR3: CASSLGHASETQYF
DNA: TGTGCCAGCAGCTTAGGGCACGCTTCGGAGACCCAGTACTTC

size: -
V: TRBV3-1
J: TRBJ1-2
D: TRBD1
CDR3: CASSRGTGDFGYTF
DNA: TGTGCCAGCAGCCGGGGGACAGGAGATTTCGGCTACACCTTC

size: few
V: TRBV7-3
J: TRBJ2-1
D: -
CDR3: CASSLTSTRNEQFF
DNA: TGTGCCAGCAGCTTAACCTCCACCCGCAATGAGCAGTTCTTC

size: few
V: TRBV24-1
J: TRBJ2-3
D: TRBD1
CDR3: CATSETGQGDPDTQYF
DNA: TGTGCCACCAGTGAGACGGGACAGGGGGACCCAGATACGCAGTATTTT

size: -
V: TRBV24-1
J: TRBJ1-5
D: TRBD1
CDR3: CATTEGGQDNQPQHF
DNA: TGTGCCACCACCGAAGGGGGACAGGACAATCAGCCCCAGCATTTT

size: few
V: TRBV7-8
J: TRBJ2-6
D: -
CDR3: CASSLGTGDSGANVLTF
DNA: TGTGCCAGCAGCTTGGGAACAGGTGACTCTGGGGCCAACGTCCTGACTTTC

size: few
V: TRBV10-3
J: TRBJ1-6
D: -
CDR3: CAISEGQQNSPLHF
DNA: TGTGCCATCAGTGAGGGACAGCAGAATTCACCCCTCCACTTT

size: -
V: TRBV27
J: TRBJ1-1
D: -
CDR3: CATQGPGMNTEAFF
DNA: TGTGCCACCCAAGGGCCGGGTATGAACACTGAAGCTTTCTTT

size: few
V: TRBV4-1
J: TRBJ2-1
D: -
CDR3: CASSQETGSYNEQFF
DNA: TGCGCCAGCAGCCAAGAGACGGGCTCCTACAATGAGCAGTTCTTC

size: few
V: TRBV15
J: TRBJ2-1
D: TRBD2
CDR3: CATSPGGTSGRVNEQFF
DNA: TGTGCCACCAGCCCAGGAGGGACTAGCGGGAGGGTTAATGAGCAGTTCTTC

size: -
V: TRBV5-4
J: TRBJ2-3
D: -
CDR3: CASSPPLAVDTQYF
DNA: TGTGCCAGCAGCCCACCTCTCGCTGTAGATACGCAGTATTTT

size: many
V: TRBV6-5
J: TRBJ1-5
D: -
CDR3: CASSSWEDHQPQHF
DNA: TGTGCCAGCAGTTCCTGGGAAGATCATCAGCCCCAGCATTTT

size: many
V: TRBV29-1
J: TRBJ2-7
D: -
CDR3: CSVEGTHYEQYF
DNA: TGCAGCGTTGAAGGGACACACTACGAGCAGTACTTC

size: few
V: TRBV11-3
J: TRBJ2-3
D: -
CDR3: CASSSGSASSSTDTQYF
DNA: TGTGCCAGCAGCTCCGGGTCGGCTAGTTCTAGCACAGATACGCAGTATTTT

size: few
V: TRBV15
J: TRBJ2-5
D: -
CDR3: CATSRDRGDQETQYF
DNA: TGTGCCACCAGCAGAGATCGGGGAGACCAAGAGACCCAGTACTTC